This T cell receptor (beta chain) was observed in a study of vaccination and CD4 T cells after COVID-19. About the study: Overlapping spike peptides from SARS-CoV-2, HCoV-NL63, HCoV-OC43 and HCoV-229E served to stimulate the cells. Notes on the study in general: Detection of a median about 90% of reactive clones in convalescent patients was confined to the period after vaccination. Spike mono-reactivity was shown by 304 of 307 vaccine-specific clones in convalescent patients.

Oncomine TCR Beta short-read sequencing was applied to DNA from cultured CD4+ T cells. The authors extracted genomic DNA from cultured CD4+ T cells. TCRdb re-analysed the PCR reads in MiXCR, keeping a single row per CDR3 protein. The sample carries some 23,000 distinct CDR3 sequences, approximately 44% recorded once. Remarks on this clonotype: Its antigen is as yet unknown.

Sample treatment: roughly 11-day PBMC culture with coronavirus spike peptide pools or control peptides (ViraFEST assay). From germline, CDR1 is LNHDA and CDR2 SQIVND (reference sequence). CDR3 length equals 16 residues. Trimming cost V 3 bases and J 2 bases, with 11 bases left between them. The chain uses TRBV19 and TRBJ2-6; D possibly corresponds to TRBD1 (6 bases). The source was CD4+ T cells from blood, cultured in vitro, collected before SARS-CoV-2 vaccination. The sequence was collected from a human donor who received a COVID-19 vaccine. This CDR3 reads CASSIPTGTGANVLTF. The DNA for the CDR3 is TGTGCCAGTAGTATCCCGACAGGAACTGGGGCCAACGTCCTGACTTTC. Based on the CDR3 plus reference TRBV19 and TRBJ2-6, the full variable domain is DGGITQSPKYLFRKEGQNVTLSCEQNLNHDAMYWYRQDPGQGLRLIYYSQIVNDFQKGDIAEGYSVSREKKESFPLTVTSAQKNPTAFYLCASSIPTGTGANVLTFGAGSRLTVL.